Below, one T cell receptor beta chain is given with its context. The data derive from a study of blood T cell repertoires in COVID-19. For the study at large: Donors in the United States, Italy and Spain gave samples during acute or convalescent COVID-19. PBMCs, B-cell-depleted T cells, or T cells were the source of the cDNA or gDNA that made up the material.

Original data processing: Scientists estimated how many nucleated cells there were by amplifying reference gene primers. This table comes from immunoSEQ multiplex PCR, and its TCRdb copy is limited to in-frame clones, with some not included. V and J calls and clone size are those listed in that table; D and trimming were worked out from the DNA. The sample has about 140,000 clones, roughly four fifths seen once. This TCR derives from a woman aged 45-65 years with active or convalescent COVID-19. The sequenced sample consisted of peripheral blood.

CDR3 sequence: CASSLGATEAFF. The CDR3 bases are TGTGCCAGCAGTTTGGGGGCCACTGAAGCTTTCTTT. The chain couples TRBV6-2 or TRBV6-3 to TRBJ1-1; possible D gene TRBD1, 6 bases. The CDR3 totals 12 residues. V was trimmed by 4 bases and J by 4 bases, leaving 7 bases between them. Germline CDR1 is MNHEY and CDR2 is SVGEGT.